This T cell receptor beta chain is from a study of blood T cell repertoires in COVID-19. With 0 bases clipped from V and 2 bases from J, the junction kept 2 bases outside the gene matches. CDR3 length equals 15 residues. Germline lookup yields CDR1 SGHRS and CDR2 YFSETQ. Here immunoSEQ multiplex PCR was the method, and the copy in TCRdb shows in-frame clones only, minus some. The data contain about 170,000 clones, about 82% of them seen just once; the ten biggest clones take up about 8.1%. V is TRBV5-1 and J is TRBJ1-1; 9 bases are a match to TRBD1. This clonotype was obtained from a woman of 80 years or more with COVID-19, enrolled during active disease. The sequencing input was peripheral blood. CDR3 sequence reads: CASSLGTGVNTEAFF. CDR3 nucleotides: TGCGCCAGCAGCTTGGGGACAGGGGTTAACACTGAAGCTTTCTTT.